This paragraph covers one T cell receptor (beta chain) sequence. The data stem from a study of control samples from healthy donors and cancer patients. J gave up 0 bases and V 6 bases, and 8 bases lay outside the gene matches. Germline CDR1 and CDR2: MNHEY and SVGEGT. The CDR3 runs to 17 residues. Sequencing was performed with immunoSEQ multiplex PCR; in TCRdb, only in-frame clones are kept and a portion is missing. The table lists roughly 150,000 clones, around 88% of them singletons. The chain links TRBV6-2 or TRBV6-3 to TRBJ2-6; 7 nucleotides line up with TRBD1. This clonotype was obtained from a man younger than 35 in good health. Sample: blood. CDR3 sequence (DNA): TGTGCCAGCAGCCCTCCGGGACAGCTCTCTGGGGCCAACGTCCTGACTTTC. This gives the protein CASSPPGQLSGANVLTF.